The clone carrying this TCR beta chain has a single count. This sample stems from a study of blood T cell repertoires in COVID-19. On the study more broadly: From the United States, Italy and Spain came samples of acute and convalescent COVID-19. T cells, B-cell-depleted T cells, or PBMCs supplied cDNA or gDNA.

Original analysis: By means of reference gene primer amplification, nucleated cell counts were estimated. The protocol was immunoSEQ multiplex PCR, while the TCRdb copy is restricted to in-frame clones and leaves out a portion. The DNA was the basis for D and trimming; V, J and clone size are from that table. The data contain 60,000 to 75,000 clones, 86% of them seen just once; the ten biggest clones take up around 4.2%. CDR1 and CDR2 (germline): SGHVS, FQNEAQ. Trimming removed 5 bases from V and 8 bases from J, with 9 bases in between. This CDR3 is 12 amino acids long. This clonotype was sampled from a man aged 65 to 79 with active COVID-19. The rearrangement joins TRBV7-8 to TRBJ2-2; D perhaps matches TRBD2 (5 bases). The sample comprised peripheral blood. Here the CDR3 DNA reads TGTGCCAGCAGCCGGGGAGTGGGGGAGCTGTTTTTT. Translation gives CASSRGVGELFF.